The present T cell receptor beta chain was sequenced within a study of CD4+ T cells in melanoma. Study-level findings and limits: CD8+ T cell, macrophage and B cell function reportedly correlated with neoantigen-specific CD4+ T cells. Neoantigen-specific CD4+ T cells in melanoma reportedly had diverse differentiation states.

The ends were cut back, 6 bases at V and 5 bases at J, with 17 bases in the middle. The germline V gene encodes CDR1 MNHNY and CDR2 SVGAGI (reference sequence). This CDR3 spans 15 amino acids. This clone turned up a few times. The antigen is not known. Libraries were prepared by immunoSEQ multiplex PCR; TCRdb keeps only in-frame clonotypes and omits some of them. The sample holds approximately 14,000 clones, about 63% seen once. The rearrangement links TRBV6-6 to TRBJ2-1, with a tentative D call TRBD2 (5 bases). The sequence was collected from a human donor with melanoma. Sequences were obtained from cells from a culture (not recorded whether cultured in vitro). CDR3 in DNA: TGTGCCAGCAGCCGTTCCCTACAGCGGAACAATGAGCAGTTCTTC. Amino acids: CASSRSLQRNNEQFF.